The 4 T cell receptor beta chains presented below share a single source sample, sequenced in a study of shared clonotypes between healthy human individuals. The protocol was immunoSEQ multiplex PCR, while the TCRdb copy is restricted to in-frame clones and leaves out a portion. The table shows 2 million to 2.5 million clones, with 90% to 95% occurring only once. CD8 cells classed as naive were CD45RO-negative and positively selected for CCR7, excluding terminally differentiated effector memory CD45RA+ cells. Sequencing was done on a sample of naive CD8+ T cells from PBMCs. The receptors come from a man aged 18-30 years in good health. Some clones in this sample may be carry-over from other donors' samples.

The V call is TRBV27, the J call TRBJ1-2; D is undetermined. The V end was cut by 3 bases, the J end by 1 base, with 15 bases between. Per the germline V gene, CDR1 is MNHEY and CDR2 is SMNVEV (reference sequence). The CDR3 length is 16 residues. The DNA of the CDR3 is TGTGCCAGCAGTTTGAACTCGGCCGCTGGTAACTATGGCTACACCTTC. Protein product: CASSLNSAAGNYGYTF.

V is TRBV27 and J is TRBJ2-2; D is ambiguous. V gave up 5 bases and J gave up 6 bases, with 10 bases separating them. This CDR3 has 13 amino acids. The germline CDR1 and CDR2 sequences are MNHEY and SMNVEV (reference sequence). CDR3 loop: CASSHRRAGELFF. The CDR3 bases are TGTGCCAGCAGTCACCGCCGGGCCGGGGAGCTGTTTTTT.

CDR3 in amino acids: CASAILDSYEQYF. In DNA, the CDR3 is TGTGCCAGCGCTATCTTAGACTCCTACGAGCAGTACTTC. The chain recombines TRBV28 with TRBJ2-7; D is unclear. Germline V lookup: CDR1 MDHEN, CDR2 SYDVKM. The V end was cut by 8 bases, the J end by 0 bases, with 11 bases between. CDR3 length: 13 residues.

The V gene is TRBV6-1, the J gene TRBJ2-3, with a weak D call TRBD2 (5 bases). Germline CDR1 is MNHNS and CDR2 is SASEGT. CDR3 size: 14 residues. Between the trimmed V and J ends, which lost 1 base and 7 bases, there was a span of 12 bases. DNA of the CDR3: TGTGCCAGCAGTGAAGACCCGCGGGTAAATACGCAGTATTTT. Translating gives CASSEDPRVNTQYF.